The 10 T cell receptor beta chains given below trace back to one sample, sequenced in a study of cytomegalovirus exposure and HLA in healthy donors. PCR involved 60 Vbeta and 13 Jbeta primers. Repertoires were generated with immunoSEQ multiplex PCR, while TCRdb's copy carries only in-frame clones and drops some. The table includes roughly 120,000 clones, roughly 78% detected once. Sample: PBMCs. These receptors all stem from a man aged 30-40 years in good health and CMV-seronegative.

The genes are TRBV6-5 and TRBJ1-5; D is uncertain. The germline V and J ends were trimmed by 9 bases and 1 base, with 16 bases remaining between them. In germline, CDR1 is MNHEY, CDR2 SVGAGI. The CDR3 consists of 15 residues. CDR3 bases: TGTGCCAGTGGATTTAGGACGGGAAGCAATCAGCCCCAGCATTTT. Translation gives CASGFRTGSNQPQHF.

This chain links TRBV13 with TRBJ1-3; TRBD1 agrees at 8 bases. Per the germline V gene, CDR1 is PRHDT and CDR2 is FYEKMQ (reference sequence). This CDR3 region has 16 residues. J gave up 0 bases and V 2 bases, and 3 bases lay outside the gene matches. The DNA of the CDR3 is TGTGCCAGCAGCTTAAACAGGGGGAACTCTGGAAACACCATATATTTT. Its protein product is CASSLNRGNSGNTIYF.

The chain joins TRBV6-5 to TRBJ2-3; 10 bases are shared with TRBD2. CDR1 and CDR2 (germline): MNHEY, SVGAGI. J lost 6 bases, V lost 7 bases, and 10 bases had no gene match. This CDR3 has 15 amino acids. CDR3 loop: CASTAASGSIDTQYF. The CDR3 DNA reads TGTGCCAGCACCGCCGCTAGCGGGAGTATCGATACGCAGTATTTT.

The chain links TRBV9 to TRBJ2-5; the match to TRBD2 covers 9 bases. V dropped 0 bases and J dropped 4; count of bases not matched to a gene: 1. Germline V gene sequence: CDR1 SGDLS, CDR2 YYNGEE. CDR3 size: 14 residues. The CDR3 sequence is CASSVASGIETQYF. The CDR3 region has the DNA TGTGCCAGCAGCGTAGCTAGCGGGATAGAGACCCAGTACTTC.

The gene calls are TRBV7-6 and TRBJ2-1, with D perhaps TRBD1 (6 bases). CDR1 is SGHVS and CDR2 is FNYEAQ in the germline V gene. The V end was cut by 4 bases, the J end by 1 base, with 14 bases between. The CDR3 totals 16 residues. CDR3 amino acids: CASSSAARGSYNEQFF. CDR3 coding DNA: TGTGCCAGCAGCTCGGCCGCTAGGGGGTCCTACAATGAGCAGTTCTTC. The full variable domain, in which reference TRBV7-6 and TRBJ2-1 provide the parts outside the CDR3, is GAGVSQSPRYKVTKRGQDVALRCDPISGHVSLYWYRQALGQGPEFLTYFNYEAQQDKSGLPNDRFSAERPEGSISTLTIQRTEQRDSAMYRCASSSAARGSYNEQFFGPGTRLTVL.

This sequence joins TRBV7-6 and TRBJ2-6; D gene uncertain. CDR1 SGHVS and CDR2 FNYEAQ come from the germline V gene. This CDR3 has 15 residues. V was pared by 3 bases and J by 2 bases, with 8 bases between. The CDR3 here is CASSFQSPGANVLTF. Here the CDR3 DNA reads TGTGCCAGCAGCTTCCAAAGCCCTGGGGCCAACGTCCTGACTTTC.

This rearrangement joins TRBV27 to TRBJ2-2, with 14 nucleotides matching TRBD2. Per germline, CDR1 MNHEY and CDR2 SMNVEV (reference sequence). The J segment lost 3 bases and the V segment lost 5 bases, leaving 14 bases of the junction unmatched. The CDR3 consists of 20 residues. The CDR3 loop is CASSPAPGTSGSLYTGELFF. The CDR3 DNA reads TGTGCCAGCAGTCCCGCCCCAGGGACTAGCGGGAGCCTTTACACCGGGGAGCTGTTTTTT.

The chain employs TRBV19 and TRBJ2-7, with TRBD2 identical over 15 bases. Germline lookup yields CDR1 LNHDA and CDR2 SQIVND (reference sequence). V lost 6 bases and J lost 2; bases outside the gene matches: 5. The CDR3 spans 16 residues. In nucleotides, the CDR3 is TGTGCCAGTAGAGGACTAGCGGGAGGGCCCCCCTACGAGCAGTACTTC. Translation gives CASRGLAGGPPYEQYF. Full variable domain (rest looked up from reference TRBV19 and TRBJ2-7): DGGITQSPKYLFRKEGQNVTLSCEQNLNHDAMYWYRQDPGQGLRLIYYSQIVNDFQKGDIAEGYSVSREKKESFPLTVTSAQKNPTAFYLCASRGLAGGPPYEQYFGPGTRLTVT.

Note on this clone: At one end the junction does not follow the germline gene, possibly because of a read error. The chain is built from TRBV15 and TRBJ1-2; D gene ambiguous. Looked up from germline, CDR1 is LNHNV and CDR2 is YYDKDF (reference sequence). The CDR3 is 14 residues long. The CDR3, as DNA: TGTGCCACCAGCACCGGGGTCCGGGAGGATGGCTACCCCTTC. This translates into CATSTGVREDGYPF.

V is TRBV4-1 and J is TRBJ2-7; 8 nucleotides match TRBD1. The CDR3 is made up of 16 amino acids. Germline assignment: CDR1 MGHRA and CDR2 YSYEKL. With 0 bases clipped from V and 1 base from J, the junction kept 5 bases outside the gene matches. The DNA of the CDR3 is TGCGCCAGCAGCCAAGATTCGTGGGACAGGTCCTACGAGCAGTACTTC. Translated, it gives CASSQDSWDRSYEQYF.